The 29 T cell receptor beta chains in this list originate from one sample, sequenced in a study of Graves' ophthalmopathy and Graves' hyperthyroidism. TCR beta CDR3 regions were amplified from RNA transcripts. HTBI primers were employed in first-round RT-PCR, then a second-round multiplex PCR followed. TCRdb reanalysed the multiplex PCR reads using MiXCR and keeps one entry per CDR3 protein. The sample holds approximately 700,000 distinct CDR3 sequences, about 38% seen once. The sample comprised peripheral blood. The receptors shown here come from an adult man with Graves' ophthalmopathy.

The rearrangement links TRBV4-2 to TRBJ1-3; D gene uncertain. The CDR3 totals 14 residues. V dropped 7 bases and J dropped 4 bases, with 14 bases sitting between them. The germline V gene encodes CDR1 LGHNA and CDR2 YNFKEQ. The CDR3 DNA is TGTGCCAGCAAAGCACTTGGGGAGGGAAACACCATATATTTT. Translated, it gives CASKALGEGNTIYF.

This clonotype was observed at least ten times. The chain carries TRBV7-9 and TRBJ2-7; tentatively, D is TRBD1 (6 bases). The CDR3 has 16 amino acids. V was shortened by 4 bases and J by 7 bases, with 23 bases between the two germline ends. Per germline, CDR1 SEHNR and CDR2 FQNEAQ (reference sequence). CDR3 DNA: TGTGCCAGCAGCTCTGACCTGGACAGAGCCCCCTGGGAGCAGTACTTC. Encoded protein: CASSSDLDRAPWEQYF.

This chain links TRBV19 with TRBJ1-6; 8 bases align to TRBD1. With V trimmed by 4 bases and J by 6 bases, 5 bases remained unmatched. This CDR3 has 15 residues. The germline V gene has CDR1 LNHDA and CDR2 SQIVND (reference sequence). The CDR3 DNA follows: TGTGCCAGTAGTACTCCCCAGGGGGCTAATTCACCCCTCCACTTT. It is translated as CASSTPQGANSPLHF.

This rearrangement joins TRBV10-3 to TRBJ2-6, with a weak D call TRBD1 (5 bases). The germline CDR1 and CDR2 sequences are ENHRY and SYGVKD. This CDR3 is built from 11 residues. Trimming cost V 7 bases and J 13 bases, with 11 bases left between them. DNA for the CDR3: TGTGCCATCAAAGAGACAGAGGTCCTGACTTTC. It codes for CAIKETEVLTF.

This chain uses TRBV25-1 with TRBJ1-2; a possible D gene is TRBD1 (5 bases). CDR1 MGHDK and CDR2 SYGVNS come from the germline V gene. V was clipped by 4 bases and J by 8 bases, with 14 bases between them. The CDR3 spans 13 residues. CDR3 sequence reads: CASSGSGRRGYTF. CDR3 sequence (DNA): TGTGCCAGCAGTGGGTCAGGGAGACGCGGCTACACCTTC.

This clonotype was counted ten times or more. The CDR3 sequence is CASRRGVSNSPLHF. The CDR3 DNA is TGTGCCAGCAGGAGGGGAGTGAGCAATTCACCCCTCCACTTT. The V gene is TRBV6-5, the J gene TRBJ1-6, with D possibly matching TRBD1 (5 bases). CDR3 length equals 14 residues. The V end lost 6 bases, the J end lost 7 bases, and 13 bases lay between the germline ends. CDR1 MNHEY and CDR2 SVGAGI come from the germline V gene.

This clonotype appeared many times. J is TRBJ1-1 and V is TRBV6-6; possible D gene TRBD1, 6 bases. V dropped 2 bases and J dropped 3 bases, with 13 bases sitting between them. CDR3 length equals 15 residues. Germline V gene sequence: CDR1 MNHNY, CDR2 SVGAGI (reference sequence). The CDR3 loop reads CASSYGYREYTEAFF. CDR3 DNA sequence: TGTGCCAGCAGTTACGGGTACAGGGAGTACACTGAAGCTTTCTTT.

This clonotype occurred many times. The chain links TRBV7-6 to TRBJ1-4; D unresolved. V lost 0 bases and J 6 bases, leaving 5 bases between the germline ends. In germline, CDR1 is SGHVS, CDR2 FNYEAQ. This CDR3 comprises 13 residues. In nucleotides, the CDR3 is TGTGCCAGCAGCTTAGCGCGGGATGAAAAACTGTTTTTT. Protein sequence: CASSLARDEKLFF.

This clonotype showed up many times. The gene calls are TRBV12-3 or TRBV12-4 and TRBJ1-2; no clear D. The CDR3 totals 13 residues. Trimming left V 7 bases short and J 8 bases short, with 17 bases between. For the CDR3, the DNA is TGTGCCAGCACCCTGGAGGGTTTCTGGGGCTACACCTTC. Its translation is CASTLEGFWGYTF.

This clonotype occurred a few times. V gene TRBV5-8 combines with J gene TRBJ2-2, with D perhaps TRBD2 (5 bases). V was shortened by 0 bases and J by 1 base, with 13 bases between the two germline ends. The CDR3 consists of 17 residues. The germline gives CDR1 SGHTS, CDR2 YDEGEE. In nucleotides, the CDR3 is TGTGCCAGCAGCTTGGGCGGGTTTCGGGTGAACACCGGGGAGCTGTTTTTT. Its protein product is CASSLGGFRVNTGELFF.

V and J are TRBV9 and TRBJ2-7, with D possibly being TRBD2 (5 bases). CDR1 is SGDLS, CDR2 YYNGEE, per germline. This CDR3 has 14 residues. Trimming pared 3 bases from V and 1 base from J, leaving 11 bases between. Here the CDR3 DNA reads TGTGCCAGCAGCGGTCGACTATTTTCCTACGAGCAGTACTTC. It yields the protein CASSGRLFSYEQYF.

CDR3: CSVTDRFATEAFF. In nucleotides, the CDR3 is TGCAGCGTCACGGACAGGTTTGCCACTGAAGCTTTCTTT. V usage is TRBV29-1 and J usage is TRBJ1-1; 7 positions match TRBD1. The V gene end was trimmed by 6 bases and the J gene end by 4 bases; junction bases not matched to a gene: 8. The CDR3 is made up of 13 amino acids. Germline V gene data show CDR1 as SQVTM and CDR2 as ANQGSEA.

The table lists this clonotype with many counts. The rearrangement joins TRBV2 to TRBJ1-5; D is ambiguous. The germline gives CDR1 SNHLY, CDR2 FYNNEI. Trimming took 3 bases from V and 4 from J, leaving 7 bases between them. The CDR3 sequence is 13 residues long. The CDR3 DNA reads as TGTGCCAGCAGTGAGGAGGTGAATCAGCCCCAGCATTTT. This sequence encodes CASSEEVNQPQHF.

This clonotype was observed a single time. CDR3 sequence: CSVGTSGWYEQYF. The CDR3 bases are TGCAGCGTTGGGACTAGCGGGTGGTACGAGCAGTACTTC. The J gene is TRBJ2-7, the V gene TRBV29-1; 11 nucleotides agree with TRBD2. The ends lost 4 bases at V and 4 bases at J; junction bases unmatched: 3. CDR1 is SQVTM, CDR2 ANQGSEA, per germline. The CDR3 sequence is 13 residues long.

In nucleotides, the CDR3 is TGTGCCATCAGCCGGGCGGGGGTACTCGGAAACACCATATATTTT. Translation: CAISRAGVLGNTIYF. The chain couples TRBV10-3 to TRBJ1-3, with a tentative D call TRBD1 (5 bases). The CDR3 is 15 amino acids. Trimming pared 6 bases from V and 4 bases from J, leaving 16 bases between. The germline V gene encodes CDR1 ENHRY and CDR2 SYGVKD.

This clonotype has just a few counts. The V call is TRBV19, the J call TRBJ1-5, with TRBD1 as a possible D gene (5 bases). Germline CDR1 LNHDA, CDR2 SQIVND (reference sequence). Trimming shortened V by 7 bases and J by 1 base, and 14 bases separated the two germline ends. The CDR3 is 15 amino acids. The chain's CDR3 is CASNRDGTSNQPQHF. CDR3 DNA: TGTGCCAGTAATAGGGACGGCACCAGCAATCAGCCCCAGCATTTT.

The genes are TRBV7-9 and TRBJ2-7, with D perhaps TRBD1 (6 bases). CDR1 SEHNR and CDR2 FQNEAQ come from the germline V gene (reference sequence). The germline V and J ends were trimmed by 5 bases and 2 bases, with 25 bases remaining between them. The CDR3 consists of 18 residues. The CDR3 coding sequence is TGTGCCAGCAGCCCAGGGGTTAGCTTGGGAACTTCCCCCTACGAGCAGTACTTC. It is translated as CASSPGVSLGTSPYEQYF.

About this clonotype itself: Just one base apart from a much larger clone, this may be a read error. This sequence joins TRBV13 and TRBJ2-7; D is unclear. The CDR3 sequence is 13 residues long. Germline V lookup: CDR1 PRHDT, CDR2 FYEKMQ (reference sequence). The ends were cut back, 4 bases at V and 2 bases at J, with 9 bases in the middle. This CDR3 is CASSSPRAYEQYV. CDR3 DNA: TGTGCCAGCAGCTCCCCCCGAGCCTACGAGCAGTACGTC.

CDR3 sequence: CASSSQSTDMNTEAFF. The DNA for the CDR3 is TGTGCCAGCAGCTCCCAATCGACGGACATGAACACTGAAGCTTTCTTT. This chain joins TRBV11-3 and TRBJ1-1, with D tentatively TRBD1 (5 bases). Germline V CDR1 and CDR2: SGHNT, YENEEA. CDR3 length: 16 residues. V was pared by 4 bases and J by 0 bases, with 15 bases between. Based on the CDR3 plus reference TRBV11-3 and TRBJ1-1, the full variable domain is EAGVVQSPRYKIIEKKQPVAFWCNPISGHNTLYWYLQNLGQGPELLIRYENEEAVDDSQLPKDRFSAERLKGVDSTLKIQPAELGDSAVYLCASSSQSTDMNTEAFFGQGTRLTVV.

This clonotype turned up a few times. The chain recombines TRBV4-1 with TRBJ1-4, with D possibly matching TRBD1 (5 bases). Trimming pared 0 bases from V and 3 bases from J, leaving 8 bases between. Germline V gene data show CDR1 as MGHRA and CDR2 as YSYEKL. The CDR3 extends over 15 amino acids. This CDR3 reads CASSQELQANEKLFF. The CDR3 region has the DNA TGCGCCAGCAGCCAAGAGTTACAGGCTAATGAAAAACTGTTTTTT.

This chain links TRBV12-3 or TRBV12-4 with TRBJ1-3; D is unclear. There are 15 residues in the CDR3. Trimming cost V 6 bases and J 1 base, with 13 bases left between them. CDR3 sequence (DNA): TGTGCCAGCAGCCAAGATAGGCGGTCTGGAAACACCATATATTTT. It yields the protein CASSQDRRSGNTIYF.

A note on this clonotype: A clone one base away is much larger, so this may be a read error. The final CDR3 position lacks the conserved phenylalanine or tryptophan, pointing to a likely read error. The chain has TRBV2 and TRBJ1-1; D might be TRBD1 (6 bases). The length of the CDR3 is 17 residues. V lost 7 bases, J lost 1 base, and 22 bases lay in between. Germline values: CDR1 SNHLY, CDR2 FYNNEI. CDR3 DNA: TGTGCCAGCATGGGGTGGGGGGGGCGGACGAAGAACACTGAAGCTTTCCTT. This translates into CASMGWGGRTKNTEAFL.

The rearrangement joins TRBV7-8 to TRBJ2-5; tentative D call: TRBD1 (5 bases). This CDR3 region has 13 residues. V lost 9 bases to trimming and J lost 2 bases, with 13 bases between them. Germline lookup yields CDR1 SGHVS and CDR2 FQNEAQ. The CDR3 DNA is TGTGCCAGGCGGAGTGGGGCACAAGAGACCCAGTACTTC. Translating it yields CARRSGAQETQYF.

This chain uses TRBV15 with TRBJ1-5, with 8 bases identical to TRBD1. Germline V gene lookup returns CDR1 LNHNV and CDR2 YYDKDF (reference sequence). This CDR3 contains 15 residues. The V gene end was trimmed by 8 bases and the J gene end by 2 bases; junction bases not matched to a gene: 8. CDR3: CATGQGAGGNQPQHF. For the CDR3, the DNA is TGTGCCACCGGCCAGGGGGCCGGCGGCAATCAGCCCCAGCATTTT.

This clonotype has ten or more counts. The chain recombines TRBV15 with TRBJ2-7; 7 nucleotides agree with TRBD2. V dropped 1 base and J dropped 7; count of bases not matched to a gene: 7. Germline lookup yields CDR1 LNHNV and CDR2 YYDKDF (reference sequence). The CDR3 runs 14 residues. The CDR3 region is CATSRVGGSGEQYF. CDR3 nucleotide sequence: TGTGCCACCAGCAGAGTGGGCGGGAGTGGGGAGCAGTACTTC.

Notes on this clonotype: One end of the junction is discordant with germline, which a read error may explain. J is TRBJ1-4 and V is TRBV7-9, with D maybe TRBD1 (5 bases). CDR3 length: 14 amino acids. Germline-derived CDR1 and CDR2 are SEHNR and FQNEAQ (reference sequence). The CDR3 spells CASSQASGGEKLFF. The CDR3 bases are TGCGCCAGCAGCCAGGCAAGCGGGGGGGAAAAACTGTTTTTT.

V is TRBV11-2 and J is TRBJ2-2; D is unresolved. V was trimmed by 0 bases and J by 0 bases, leaving 14 bases between them. Germline values: CDR1 SGHAT, CDR2 FQNNGV. The CDR3 is 18 residues long. Here the CDR3 reads CASSLEGGPWANTGELFF. In DNA form, the CDR3 reads TGTGCCAGCAGCTTAGAAGGTGGACCCTGGGCGAACACCGGGGAGCTGTTTTTT.

The CDR3 protein is CASSILDSSYEQYF. For the CDR3, the DNA is TGTGCCAGCAGTATCCTGGACAGTTCCTACGAGCAGTACTTC. This chain connects TRBV3-1 to TRBJ2-7; weak D call: TRBD1 (6 bases). This CDR3 is 14 amino acids long. CDR1 is LGHDT, CDR2 YNNKEL, per germline (reference sequence). V was cut by 6 bases and J by 1 base, with 13 bases left in between.

V is TRBV20-1 and J is TRBJ2-5; weak D call: TRBD2 (6 bases). Germline CDR1 DFQATT, CDR2 SNEGSKA (reference sequence). V was pared by 2 bases and J by 1 base, with 8 bases between. The CDR3 has 13 residues. The CDR3 protein is CSARWDFQETQYF. The CDR3 DNA reads TGCAGTGCTAGATGGGACTTCCAAGAGACCCAGTACTTC.